These 8 T cell receptor beta chains were all obtained from the same sample, sequenced in a study of blood T cell repertoires in COVID-19. Produced via immunoSEQ multiplex PCR; TCRdb's table is partial and in-frame only. The sample shows over 250,000 clones, around 84% of them seen only once. The specimen sequenced was peripheral blood. Receptors were obtained from a human donor with COVID-19, enrolled during active disease. The donor label of this sample is uncertain.

J is TRBJ1-2 and V is TRBV19; D gene unclear. Trimming took off 6 bases at V and 8 bases at J, with 7 bases between the two ends. The CDR3 has 10 amino acids. Looked up from germline, CDR1 is LNHDA and CDR2 is SQIVND (reference sequence). As DNA, the CDR3 is TGTGCCAGTAGCCGCGGGGGCTACACCTTC. Amino acids: CASSRGGYTF.

The V gene is TRBV5-6, the J gene TRBJ1-3; D not certain. V lost 3 bases and J lost 6, with 16 bases in between. The CDR3 sequence is 15 residues long. Germline assignment: CDR1 SGHDT and CDR2 YYEEEE. The CDR3 nucleotides are TGTGCCAGCAGCTCTTTAGACGAGAGGGAAAACACCATATATTTT. Translating gives CASSSLDERENTIYF. The full variable domain, its missing parts supplied by reference TRBV5-6 and TRBJ1-3, is DAGVTQSPTHLIKTRGQQVTLRCSPKSGHDTVSWYQQALGQGPQFIFQYYEEEERQRGNFPDRFSGHQFPNYSSELNVNALLLGDSALYLCASSSLDERENTIYFGEGSWLTVV.

The chain uses TRBV5-8 and TRBJ2-7, with D perhaps TRBD2 (6 bases). This CDR3 has 14 residues. CDR1 and CDR2 (germline): SGHTS, YDEGEE. V was cut by 7 bases and J by 7 bases, with 21 bases left in between. For the CDR3, the DNA is TGTGCCAGCGCTCCCGGGCTGCGGGGTCAAGAGCAGTACTTC. Amino acid sequence: CASAPGLRGQEQYF.

This clone occurred a few times. The V call is TRBV11-2, the J call TRBJ2-7; D may be TRBD2 (5 bases). CDR1 and CDR2 (germline): SGHAT, FQNNGV. CDR3 length: 15 amino acids. Trimming left V 5 bases short and J 0 bases short, with 14 bases between. This CDR3 is CASSRDGGASYEQYF. The CDR3 DNA follows: TGTGCCAGCAGCCGAGACGGAGGTGCCTCCTACGAGCAGTACTTC.

The chain recombines TRBV10-2 with TRBJ1-5; D is unclear. This CDR3 is built from 13 residues. The V end was cut by 4 bases, the J end by 5 bases, with 9 bases between. Germline V gives CDR1 WSHSY, CDR2 SAAADI. The CDR3 DNA reads as TGCGCCAGCAGTGTGGTCGGGGATCAGCCCCAGCATTTT. Amino acid sequence: CASSVVGDQPQHF.

The chain links TRBV18 to TRBJ2-3; 13 nucleotides match TRBD2. CDR3 length: 17 residues. V shed 3 bases and J 2 bases; nucleotides not matched to a gene: 5. CDR1 is KGHSH and CDR2 is LQKENI in the germline V gene. The CDR3 coding sequence is TGTGCCAGCTCACCGGGACTAGCGGGAACTAACACAGATACGCAGTATTTT. Its protein is CASSPGLAGTNTDTQYF.

There are a few counts of this clone. This chain joins TRBV9 and TRBJ2-7; D is ambiguous. The CDR3 has 15 residues. V gave up 1 base and J gave up 0 bases, with 11 bases separating them. CDR1 is SGDLS and CDR2 is YYNGEE in the germline V gene. The CDR3 reads CASSVSDRSSYEQYF. CDR3 nucleotide sequence: TGTGCCAGCAGCGTATCAGATAGGAGCTCCTACGAGCAGTACTTC.

The rearrangement links TRBV28 to TRBJ2-2, with a weak D call TRBD2 (6 bases). The CDR3 runs 15 residues. V was trimmed by 6 bases and J by 0 bases, leaving 11 bases between them. In germline, CDR1 is MDHEN, CDR2 SYDVKM. Here the CDR3 reads CASRLLAPNTGELFF. CDR3 nucleotide sequence: TGTGCCAGCAGGTTACTAGCACCGAACACCGGGGAGCTGTTTTTT. Using reference TRBV28 and TRBJ2-2 for the parts outside the CDR3, the full variable domain is DVKVTQSSRYLVKRTGEKVFLECVQDMDHENMFWYRQDPGLGLRLIYFSYDVKMKEKGDIPEGYSVSREKKERFSLILESASTNQTSMYLCASRLLAPNTGELFFGEGSRLTVL.